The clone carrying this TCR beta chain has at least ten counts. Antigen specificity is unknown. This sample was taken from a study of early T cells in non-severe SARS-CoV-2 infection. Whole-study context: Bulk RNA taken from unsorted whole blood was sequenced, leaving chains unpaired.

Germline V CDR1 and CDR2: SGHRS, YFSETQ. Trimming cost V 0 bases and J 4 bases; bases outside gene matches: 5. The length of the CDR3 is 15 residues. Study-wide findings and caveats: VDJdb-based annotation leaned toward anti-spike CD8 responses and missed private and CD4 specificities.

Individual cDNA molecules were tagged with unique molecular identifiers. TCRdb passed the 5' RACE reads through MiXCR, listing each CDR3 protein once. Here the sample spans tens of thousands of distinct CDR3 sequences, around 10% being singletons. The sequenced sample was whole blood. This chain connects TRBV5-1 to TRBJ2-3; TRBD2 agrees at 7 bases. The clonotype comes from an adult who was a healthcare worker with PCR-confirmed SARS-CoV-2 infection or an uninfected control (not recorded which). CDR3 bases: TGCGCCAGCAGCTTGGAAGCGGGATCCTCAGATACGCAGTATTTT. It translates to CASSLEAGSSDTQYF.